A single sample gave rise to the 30 T cell receptor beta chains below, sequenced in a study of cytomegalovirus exposure and HLA in healthy donors. Produced via immunoSEQ multiplex PCR; TCRdb's table is partial and in-frame only. This sample has around 150,000 clones, with roughly nine tenths found just once. The sample consisted of PBMCs. Receptors originate from a woman aged 18-30 years in good health and CMV-seropositive.

This chain connects TRBV9 to TRBJ2-1; D may be TRBD1 (5 bases). V was trimmed by 4 bases and J by 5 bases, leaving 10 bases between them. Germline lookup yields CDR1 SGDLS and CDR2 YYNGEE. The CDR3 is 13 residues long. Here the CDR3 DNA reads TGTGCCAGCAGCTCCGACAGAAACAATGAGCAGTTCTTC. Encoded protein: CASSSDRNNEQFF.

The chain employs TRBV5-1 and TRBJ2-7; D perhaps matches TRBD2 (7 bases). This CDR3 contains 14 residues. Per germline, CDR1 SGHRS and CDR2 YFSETQ. V was pared by 5 bases and J by 4 bases, with 16 bases between. CDR3 nucleotides: TGCGCCAGCAGAGGGGGAGGGCCTATATACGAGCAGTACTTC. It encodes CASRGGGPIYEQYF.

The V call is TRBV27, the J call TRBJ2-1; 13 bases line up with TRBD2. This CDR3 contains 17 residues. CDR1 and CDR2 from the germline V gene are MNHEY and SMNVEV (reference sequence). Losses at the gene ends were 5 bases for V and 4 bases for J; bases not matched to a gene: 8. The CDR3 loop is CASSPWTSGSSYNEQFF. The CDR3, as DNA: TGTGCCAGCAGTCCCTGGACTAGCGGGAGTTCTTACAATGAGCAGTTCTTC.

This chain links TRBV9 with TRBJ2-3; 11 bases match TRBD2. V trimming: 0 bases; J trimming: 6 bases; junction bases outside the gene matches: 3. Germline CDR1 SGDLS, CDR2 YYNGEE. The CDR3 spans 15 residues. In nucleotides, the CDR3 is TGTGCCAGCAGCGTAGAGGTAGCGGGAGGGGATACGCAGTATTTT. This encodes CASSVEVAGGDTQYF.

The V call is TRBV28, the J call TRBJ1-1, with 9 bases lining up with TRBD1. The V segment lost 3 bases and the J segment 4 bases; nucleotides outside the gene matches: 9. There are 16 residues in the CDR3. Per the germline V gene, CDR1 is MDHEN and CDR2 is SYDVKM. The CDR3 protein is CASSFFRKQGATEAFF. In nucleotides, the CDR3 is TGTGCCAGCAGTTTTTTTCGAAAACAGGGGGCCACTGAAGCTTTCTTT.

The chain carries TRBV11-3 and TRBJ1-1; D gene unclear. Trimming pared 5 bases from V and 0 bases from J, leaving 7 bases between. CDR3 length equals 13 residues. Germline CDR1 SGHNT, CDR2 YENEEA. CDR3 sequence: CASSGEMNTEAFF. CDR3 bases: TGTGCCAGCAGCGGAGAGATGAACACTGAAGCTTTCTTT.

This rearrangement joins TRBV11-2 to TRBJ2-7, with D tentatively TRBD1 (5 bases). The CDR3 has 14 amino acids. V lost 3 bases to trimming and J lost 1 base, with 10 bases between them. In germline, CDR1 is SGHAT, CDR2 FQNNGV. CDR3 protein: CASSLEQASYEQYF. The CDR3 DNA follows: TGTGCCAGCAGCTTGGAACAGGCATCCTACGAGCAGTACTTC.

This clone was recorded many times. The chain is built from TRBV4-3 and TRBJ2-1, with D tentatively TRBD2 (6 bases). Germline V gives CDR1 LGHNA, CDR2 YSLEER. Trimming cost V 1 base and J 11 bases, with 9 bases left between them. The CDR3 covers 12 residues. CDR3 protein: CASSQVGTQQFF. CDR3 DNA: TGCGCCAGCAGCCAAGTTGGGACTCAGCAGTTCTTC.

V gene TRBV7-9 combines with J gene TRBJ1-3; tentatively, D is TRBD1 (6 bases). Germline loops: CDR1 SEHNR, CDR2 FQNEAQ (reference sequence). V was clipped by 5 bases and J by 1 base, with 9 bases between them. This CDR3 has 14 residues. The chain's CDR3 is CASSHRDSGNTIYF. CDR3 coding DNA: TGTGCCAGCAGCCACAGGGATTCTGGAAACACCATATATTTT.

The chain combines TRBV19 with TRBJ1-3; 9 bases are shared with TRBD1. The CDR3 covers 14 residues. The germline V gene encodes CDR1 LNHDA and CDR2 SQIVND (reference sequence). The V segment lost 7 bases and the J segment 4 bases; nucleotides outside the gene matches: 5. CDR3 residues: CASIQGASGNTIYF. CDR3 bases: TGTGCCAGTATACAGGGGGCTTCCGGAAACACCATATATTTT.

The chain has TRBV19 and TRBJ1-1; possibly TRBD1 for D (5 bases). V was pared by 6 bases and J by 5 bases, with 13 bases between. Germline V gene data show CDR1 as LNHDA and CDR2 as SQIVND (reference sequence). There are 13 residues in the CDR3. This CDR3 reads CASSPDTRTEAFF. The DNA for the CDR3 is TGTGCCAGTAGCCCGGACACGAGAACTGAAGCTTTCTTT.

This chain links TRBV9 with TRBJ2-1, with D unresolved. Trimming cost V 1 base and J 6 bases, with 8 bases left between them. Germline CDR1 is SGDLS and CDR2 is YYNGEE. The CDR3 totals 13 residues. The CDR3 sequence is CASSVTGLNEQFF. The CDR3 coding sequence is TGTGCCAGCAGCGTAACTGGGCTCAATGAGCAGTTCTTC.

V is TRBV7-3 and J is TRBJ2-1; 8 bases are shared with TRBD1. V dropped 4 bases and J dropped 9; count of bases not matched to a gene: 5. Germline loops: CDR1 SGHTA, CDR2 FQGTGA. The CDR3 runs to 13 residues. CDR3 sequence (DNA): TGTGCCAGCAGCTCGACAGGGGTTGGTGAGCAGTTCTTC. Translated, it gives CASSSTGVGEQFF.

The rearrangement uses TRBV5-1 and TRBJ2-1; D might be TRBD2 (5 bases). V lost 5 bases to trimming and J lost 2 bases, with 8 bases between them. The CDR3 contains 13 residues. CDR1 and CDR2 (germline): SGHRS, YFSETQ. This CDR3 is CASRASTYNEQFF. The CDR3 DNA follows: TGCGCCAGCAGGGCTAGCACCTACAATGAGCAGTTCTTC.

This chain uses TRBV7-2 with TRBJ1-5, with 7 nucleotides matching TRBD1. The CDR3 contains 19 residues. V was clipped by 5 bases and J by 3 bases; unmatched bases: 19. CDR1 and CDR2 (germline): SGHTA, FQGNSA. Here the CDR3 reads CASSPPQNDAGGHNQPQHF. CDR3 nucleotides: TGTGCCAGCAGCCCGCCTCAGAACGATGCAGGGGGGCACAATCAGCCCCAGCATTTT.

This clone occurred once. V gene TRBV6-4 combines with J gene TRBJ2-7; D is uncertain. The CDR3 extends over 14 amino acids. Germline CDR1 and CDR2: MRHNA and SNTAGT. V was clipped by 2 bases and J by 0 bases, with 8 bases between them. The CDR3 region is CASSDESYSYEQYF. CDR3 nucleotide sequence: TGTGCCAGCAGTGACGAAAGCTACTCCTACGAGCAGTACTTC.

The rearrangement joins TRBV5-1 to TRBJ2-1, with 11 nucleotides matching TRBD2. Germline CDR1 and CDR2: SGHRS and YFSETQ. V shed 0 bases and J 3 bases; nucleotides not matched to a gene: 2. This CDR3 is 16 amino acids long. CDR3 nucleotide sequence: TGCGCCAGCAGCTTGGCCGGGACTAGCGGCTACAATGAGCAGTTCTTC. Its translation: CASSLAGTSGYNEQFF.

In DNA form, the CDR3 reads TGTGCCATCACGTCAGGACTAGGAGGAACCGGGGAGCTGTTTTTT. Translation: CAITSGLGGTGELFF. J is TRBJ2-2 and V is TRBV2, with 7 bases fitting TRBD2. There are 15 residues in the CDR3. V trimming: 10 bases; J trimming: 5 bases; junction bases outside the gene matches: 13. The germline V gene has CDR1 SNHLY and CDR2 FYNNEI.

Written as DNA, the CDR3 is TGTGCCTGGAGTGGGGGGGATTGGAGCAATCAGCCCCAGCATTTT. This gives the protein CAWSGGDWSNQPQHF. The rearrangement joins TRBV30 to TRBJ1-5, with D perhaps TRBD1 (5 bases). Germline CDR1 reads GTSNPN; CDR2 reads SVGIG (reference sequence). The CDR3 runs 15 residues. The germline V and J ends were trimmed by 1 base and 1 base, with 11 bases remaining between them.

This chain links TRBV7-6 with TRBJ2-5, with D uncertain. Per germline, CDR1 SGHVS and CDR2 FNYEAQ. The CDR3 runs to 14 residues. The V and J ends lost 1 base and 4 bases respectively, with 10 bases between them. The CDR3 region is CASSLVPGGETQYF. The CDR3 nucleotides are TGTGCCAGCAGCTTAGTACCGGGTGGAGAGACCCAGTACTTC.

In its sample, this clone was seen once. The chain uses TRBV27 and TRBJ2-7, with 7 positions matching TRBD2. CDR1 and CDR2 (germline): MNHEY, SMNVEV (reference sequence). The CDR3 is 13 amino acids. V gave up 4 bases and J gave up 4 bases; unmatched junction bases: 4. CDR3 sequence: CASSYGEGYEQYF. The DNA of the CDR3 is TGTGCCAGCAGTTACGGGGAGGGTTACGAGCAGTACTTC.

This chain links TRBV6-5 with TRBJ2-1, with 10 bases lining up with TRBD2. Trimming took 4 bases from V and 9 from J; bases not matched to a gene: 9. The CDR3 loop spans 15 amino acids. Germline values: CDR1 MNHEY, CDR2 SVGAGI. The DNA of the CDR3 is TGTGCCAGCAGTTTGGGTCTAGCGGGAGCCGTTGAGCAGTTCTTC. Translated: CASSLGLAGAVEQFF.

This clone was found once. The rearrangement joins TRBV19 to TRBJ2-1, with TRBD2 matching 8 bases. Per germline, CDR1 LNHDA and CDR2 SQIVND (reference sequence). J lost 1 base, V lost 1 base, and 0 bases had no gene match. CDR3 size: 15 residues. The CDR3 spells CASSIAGGSYNEQFF. The CDR3 bases are TGTGCCAGTAGTATAGCGGGAGGGTCCTACAATGAGCAGTTCTTC.

This chain uses TRBV5-1 with TRBJ2-3, with 7 bases fitting TRBD2. Unmatched junction bases numbered 19, after V lost 6 bases and J lost 0 bases. Germline V CDR1 and CDR2: SGHRS, YFSETQ. CDR3 length: 19 amino acids. The CDR3 reads CASKAPRGLGEGSTDTQYF. DNA of the CDR3: TGCGCCAGCAAGGCCCCGAGGGGTCTGGGGGAGGGGAGCACAGATACGCAGTATTTT. The full variable domain, its missing parts supplied by reference TRBV5-1 and TRBJ2-3, is KAGVTQTPRYLIKTRGQQVTLSCSPISGHRSVSWYQQTPGQGLQFLFEYFSETQRNKGNFPGRFSGRQFSNSRSEMNVSTLELGDSALYLCASKAPRGLGEGSTDTQYFGPGTRLTVL.

The chain carries TRBV27 and TRBJ1-2; D is unresolved. Trimming shortened V by 6 bases and J by 14 bases, and 16 bases separated the two germline ends. The length of the CDR3 is 11 residues. Germline assignment: CDR1 MNHEY and CDR2 SMNVEV (reference sequence). The CDR3 is CASRRGDGWTF. For the CDR3, the DNA is TGTGCCAGCAGGCGGGGAGACGGCTGGACCTTC.

V and J are TRBV5-6 and TRBJ1-2; maybe TRBD1 (6 bases). The CDR3 has 12 residues. Germline V CDR1 and CDR2: SGHDT, YYEEEE. Trimming removed 4 bases from V and 8 bases from J, with 12 bases in between. CDR3 region: CASSAQGEGYTF. The CDR3 nucleotides read TGTGCCAGCAGCGCACAGGGAGAGGGCTACACCTTC.

The chain recombines TRBV13 with TRBJ2-7, with TRBD2 identical over 9 bases. Germline CDR1 is PRHDT and CDR2 is FYEKMQ (reference sequence). The ends lost 1 base at V and 5 bases at J; junction bases unmatched: 6. CDR3 length: 15 amino acids. CDR3 nucleotides: TGTGCCAGCAGCTTAGTAAGACTAGCGGTCCACGAGCAGTACTTC. Translated: CASSLVRLAVHEQYF.

V and J are TRBV11-2 and TRBJ1-2; D is unclear. V lost 1 base and J 0 bases, leaving 9 bases between the germline ends. The length of the CDR3 is 15 residues. Germline lookup yields CDR1 SGHAT and CDR2 FQNNGV. This CDR3 reads CASSLVSTSNYGYTF. The CDR3 region has the DNA TGTGCCAGCAGCTTAGTCTCTACCTCTAACTATGGCTACACCTTC.

The DNA for the CDR3 is TGCAGCGTTGAGGAGGGGAGGTCTGGGGCCAACGTCCTGACTTTC. It encodes CSVEEGRSGANVLTF. J is TRBJ2-6 and V is TRBV29-1, with a possible D match to TRBD2 (6 bases). CDR3 length equals 15 residues. Trimming shortened V by 3 bases and J by 1 base, and 10 bases separated the two germline ends. Germline lookup yields CDR1 SQVTM and CDR2 ANQGSEA.

For the CDR3, the DNA is TGCGCCAGCAGCTTGGCAGCGGGGGTCGATGAGCAGTTCTTC. It is translated as CASSLAAGVDEQFF. The rearrangement uses TRBV5-1 and TRBJ2-1, with 8 positions matching TRBD2. V trimming: 0 bases; J trimming: 8 bases; junction bases outside the gene matches: 4. This CDR3 region has 14 residues. CDR1 is SGHRS, CDR2 YFSETQ, per germline.